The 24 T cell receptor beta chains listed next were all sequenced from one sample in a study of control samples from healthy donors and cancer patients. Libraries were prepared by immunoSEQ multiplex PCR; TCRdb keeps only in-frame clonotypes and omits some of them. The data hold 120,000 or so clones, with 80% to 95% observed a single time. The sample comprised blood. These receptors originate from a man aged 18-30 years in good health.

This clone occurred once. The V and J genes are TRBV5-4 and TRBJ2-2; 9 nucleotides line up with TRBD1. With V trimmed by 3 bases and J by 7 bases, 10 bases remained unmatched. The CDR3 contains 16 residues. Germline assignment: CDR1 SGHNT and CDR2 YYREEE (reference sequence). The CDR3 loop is CASSSSGTGWIGELFF. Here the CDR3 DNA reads TGTGCCAGCAGCTCCTCCGGGACAGGGTGGATCGGGGAGCTGTTTTTT.

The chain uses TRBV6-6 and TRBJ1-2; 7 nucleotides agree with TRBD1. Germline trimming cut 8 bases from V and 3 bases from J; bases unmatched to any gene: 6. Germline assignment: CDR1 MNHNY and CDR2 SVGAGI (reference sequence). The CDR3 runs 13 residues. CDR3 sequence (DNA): TGTGCCAGCGGAGAGGGACAGTACTATGGCTACACCTTC. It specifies CASGEGQYYGYTF.

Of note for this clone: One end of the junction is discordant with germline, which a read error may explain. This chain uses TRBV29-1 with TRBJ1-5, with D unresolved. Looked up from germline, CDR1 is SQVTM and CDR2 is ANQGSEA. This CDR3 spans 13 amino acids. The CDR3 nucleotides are TGCAGCGTGGAAGACGGGTTAAATCAGCCCCAGCATTTT. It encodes CSVEDGLNQPQHF.

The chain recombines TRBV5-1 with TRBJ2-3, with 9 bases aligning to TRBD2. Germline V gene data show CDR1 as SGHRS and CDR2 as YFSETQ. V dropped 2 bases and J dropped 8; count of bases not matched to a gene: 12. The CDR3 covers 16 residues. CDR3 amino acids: CASSFSSSGGLSTQYF. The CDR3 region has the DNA TGCGCCAGCAGCTTCTCCAGTAGCGGGGGCCTGTCTACGCAGTATTTT.

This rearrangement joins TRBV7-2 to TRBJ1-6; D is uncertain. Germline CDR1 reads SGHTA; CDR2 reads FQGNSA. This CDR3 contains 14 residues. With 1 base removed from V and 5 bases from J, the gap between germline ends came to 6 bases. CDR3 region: CASSLVVDNSPLHF. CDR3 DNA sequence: TGTGCCAGCAGCTTAGTGGTGGATAATTCACCCCTCCACTTT.

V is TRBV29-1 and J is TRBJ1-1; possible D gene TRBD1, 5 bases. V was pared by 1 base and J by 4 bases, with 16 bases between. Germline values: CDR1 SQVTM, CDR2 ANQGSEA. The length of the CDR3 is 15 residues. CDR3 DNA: TGCAGCGTTGAAGGCGTACGGGGGAAGGGCACTGAAGCTTTCTTT. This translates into CSVEGVRGKGTEAFF.

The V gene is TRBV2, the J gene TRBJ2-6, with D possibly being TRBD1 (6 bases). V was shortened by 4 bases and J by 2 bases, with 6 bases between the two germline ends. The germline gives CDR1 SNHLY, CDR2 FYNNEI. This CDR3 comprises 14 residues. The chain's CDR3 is CASSGQAGANVLTF. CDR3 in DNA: TGTGCCAGCAGTGGACAGGCTGGGGCCAACGTCCTGACTTTC.

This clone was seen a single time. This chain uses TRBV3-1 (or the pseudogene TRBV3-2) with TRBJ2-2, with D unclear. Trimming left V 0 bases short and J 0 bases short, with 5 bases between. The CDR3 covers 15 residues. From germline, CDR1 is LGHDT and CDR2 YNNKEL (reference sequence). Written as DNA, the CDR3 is TGTGCCAGCAGCCAAGATACAGCGAACACCGGGGAGCTGTTTTTT. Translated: CASSQDTANTGELFF.

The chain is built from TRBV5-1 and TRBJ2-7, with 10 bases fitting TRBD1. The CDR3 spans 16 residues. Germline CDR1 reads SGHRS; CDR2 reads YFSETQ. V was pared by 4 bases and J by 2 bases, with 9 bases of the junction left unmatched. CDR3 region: CASSLMRGTGAYEQYF. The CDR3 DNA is TGCGCCAGCAGCCTGATGAGGGGGACAGGGGCCTACGAGCAGTACTTC.

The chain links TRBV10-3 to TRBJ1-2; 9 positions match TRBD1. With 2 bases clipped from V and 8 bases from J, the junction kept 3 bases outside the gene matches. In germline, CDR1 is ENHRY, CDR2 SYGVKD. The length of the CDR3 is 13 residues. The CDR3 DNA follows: TGTGCCATCAGTGAGGGACAGGGGAAAGGCTACACCTTC. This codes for CAISEGQGKGYTF.

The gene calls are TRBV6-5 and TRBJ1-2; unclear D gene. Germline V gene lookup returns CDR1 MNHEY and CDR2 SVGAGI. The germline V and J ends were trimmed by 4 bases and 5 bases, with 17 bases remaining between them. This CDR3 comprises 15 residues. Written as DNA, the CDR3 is TGTGCCAGCAGTTTGGACCGCCTAGGACTGTATGGCTACACCTTC. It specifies CASSLDRLGLYGYTF.

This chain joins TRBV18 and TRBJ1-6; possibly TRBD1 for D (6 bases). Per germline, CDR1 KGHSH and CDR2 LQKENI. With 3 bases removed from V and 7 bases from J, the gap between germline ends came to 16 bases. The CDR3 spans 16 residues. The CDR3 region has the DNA TGTGCCAGCTCACCGACGGACAGACCTTTGAATTCACCCCTCCACTTT. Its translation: CASSPTDRPLNSPLHF.

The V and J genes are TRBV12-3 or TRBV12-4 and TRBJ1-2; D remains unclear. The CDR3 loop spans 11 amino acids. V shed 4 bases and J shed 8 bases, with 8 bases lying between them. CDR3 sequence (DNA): TGTGCCAGCAGTTCCGGAAACGGCTACACCTTC. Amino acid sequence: CASSSGNGYTF.

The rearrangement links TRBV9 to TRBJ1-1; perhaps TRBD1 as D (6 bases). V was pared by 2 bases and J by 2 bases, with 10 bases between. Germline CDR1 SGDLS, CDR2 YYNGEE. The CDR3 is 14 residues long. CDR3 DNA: TGTGCCAGCAGCGTCGGGGACATTAACACTGAAGCTTTCTTT. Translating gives CASSVGDINTEAFF.

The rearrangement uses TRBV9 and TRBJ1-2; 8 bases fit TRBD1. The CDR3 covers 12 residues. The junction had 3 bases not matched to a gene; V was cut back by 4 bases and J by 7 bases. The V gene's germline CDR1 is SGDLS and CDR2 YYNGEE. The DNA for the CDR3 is TGTGCCAGCAGCTCGACAGGGGCTGGCTACACCTTC. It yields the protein CASSSTGAGYTF.

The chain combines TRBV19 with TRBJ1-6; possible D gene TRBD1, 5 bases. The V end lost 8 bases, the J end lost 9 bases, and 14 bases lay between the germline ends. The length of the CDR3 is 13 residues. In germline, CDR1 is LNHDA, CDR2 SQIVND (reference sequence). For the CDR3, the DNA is TGTGCCAGTGCGGACATAAAGGGTTCACCCCTCCACTTT. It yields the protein CASADIKGSPLHF.

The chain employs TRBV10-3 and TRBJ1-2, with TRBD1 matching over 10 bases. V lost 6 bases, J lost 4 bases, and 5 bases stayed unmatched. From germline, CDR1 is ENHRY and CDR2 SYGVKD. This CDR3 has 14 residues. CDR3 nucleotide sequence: TGTGCCATCAGGGGGACAGGGGAGCCCTATGGCTACACCTTC. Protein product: CAIRGTGEPYGYTF.

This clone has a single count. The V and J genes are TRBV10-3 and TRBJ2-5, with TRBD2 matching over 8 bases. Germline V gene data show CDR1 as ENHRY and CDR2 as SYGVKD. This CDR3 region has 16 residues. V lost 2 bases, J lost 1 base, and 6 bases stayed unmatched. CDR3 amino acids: CAISEMVAGRQETQYF. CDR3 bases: TGTGCCATCAGTGAGATGGTAGCGGGGCGCCAAGAGACCCAGTACTTC.

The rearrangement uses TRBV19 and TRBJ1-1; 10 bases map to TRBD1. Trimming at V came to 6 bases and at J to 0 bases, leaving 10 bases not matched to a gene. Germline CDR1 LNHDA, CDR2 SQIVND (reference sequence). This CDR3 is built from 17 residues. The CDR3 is CASSPGQGRIMNTEAFF. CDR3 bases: TGTGCCAGTAGCCCGGGACAGGGGAGGATCATGAACACTGAAGCTTTCTTT.

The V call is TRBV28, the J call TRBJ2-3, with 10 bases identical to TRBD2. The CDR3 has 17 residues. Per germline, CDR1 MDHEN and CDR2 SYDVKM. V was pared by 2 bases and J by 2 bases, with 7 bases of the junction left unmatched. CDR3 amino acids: CASSLRLAGANTDTQYF. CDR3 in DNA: TGTGCCAGCAGTTTAAGGCTAGCGGGGGCGAACACAGATACGCAGTATTTT.

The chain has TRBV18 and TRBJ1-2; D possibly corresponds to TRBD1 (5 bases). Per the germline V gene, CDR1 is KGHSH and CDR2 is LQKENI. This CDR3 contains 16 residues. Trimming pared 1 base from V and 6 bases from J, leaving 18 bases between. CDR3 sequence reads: CASSPQGGWGGDGYTF. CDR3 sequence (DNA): TGTGCCAGCTCACCACAGGGCGGGTGGGGCGGCGATGGCTACACCTTC.

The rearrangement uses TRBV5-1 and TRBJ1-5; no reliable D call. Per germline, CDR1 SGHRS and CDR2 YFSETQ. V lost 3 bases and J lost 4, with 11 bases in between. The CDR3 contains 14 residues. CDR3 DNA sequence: TGCGCCAGCAGCTCCGGTGGGGAAAATCAGCCCCAGCATTTT. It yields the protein CASSSGGENQPQHF. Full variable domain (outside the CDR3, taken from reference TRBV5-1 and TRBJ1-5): KAGVTQTPRYLIKTRGQQVTLSCSPISGHRSVSWYQQTPGQGLQFLFEYFSETQRNKGNFPGRFSGRQFSNSRSEMNVSTLELGDSALYLCASSSGGENQPQHFGDGTRLSIL.

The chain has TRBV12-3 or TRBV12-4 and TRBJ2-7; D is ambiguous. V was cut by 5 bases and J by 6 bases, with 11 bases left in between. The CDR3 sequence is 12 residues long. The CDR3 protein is CASSAVTVEQYF. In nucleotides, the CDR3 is TGTGCCAGCAGTGCGGTAACTGTCGAGCAGTACTTC.

For the CDR3, the DNA is TGTGCCAGCAGCTTAGAGCGCACTGAAGCTTTCTTT. Its translation: CASSLERTEAFF. The V call is TRBV11-2, the J call TRBJ1-1; no reliable D call. Trimming took 0 bases from V and 4 from J, leaving 3 bases between them. The CDR3 has 12 amino acids. Per the germline V gene, CDR1 is SGHAT and CDR2 is FQNNGV.